The TCR beta chain described here comes from a study of blood T cell repertoires in COVID-19. Study overall: The cDNA or gDNA used as material had been derived from T cells, B-cell-depleted T cells, or PBMCs.

The germline gives CDR1 SGDLS, CDR2 YYNGEE. Trimming took 5 bases from V and 2 from J, leaving 19 bases between them. CDR3 length equals 16 residues. In the original analysis: For nucleated cells, counts were estimated from reference gene primer amplification. Sequenced by immunoSEQ multiplex PCR; TCRdb stores in-frame clones only, minus some. V and J calls plus clone size are reproduced from that table; the DNA served to infer D and trimming. The top ten hold over 1.5% of the sample, which has some 270,000 clones, roughly 84% seen once. Sequencing input: peripheral blood. The clonotype originates from a woman between 40 and 50 years old who had recovered from COVID-19. J is TRBJ1-1 and V is TRBV9, with D possibly TRBD1 on 6 matching bases. The CDR3 region has the DNA TGTGCCAGCAGTCCTAATCGGGGGGCCGGTAACACTGAAGCTTTCTTT. Amino acid sequence: CASSPNRGAGNTEAFF. The complete variable domain, with remaining parts taken from reference TRBV9 and TRBJ1-1, reads DSGVTQTPKHLITATGQRVTLRCSPRSGDLSVYWYQQSLDQGLQFLIQYYNGEERAKGNILERFSAQQFPDLHSELNLSSLELGDSALYFCASSPNRGAGNTEAFFGQGTRLTVV.